This TCR beta chain appears in the sequencing data of a study of cytomegalovirus exposure and HLA in healthy donors (dated by TCRdb to about 2017). For the wider study: In an earlier analysis of several hundred of the donors, 276 Gb of sequence data and some 100 million unique TCR beta sequences from about 190 million T cells were reported. Of the 350 to 450 genotyped donors, about 84% fell in the genetic ancestry cluster associated with self-reported Caucasian donors. About 280 gigabases of sequencing data and around 85 million unique TCR sequences made up an early release that covered approximately 700 HLA-typed donors. The study aimed to test whether signatures of past pathogen exposure could be identified by cataloging public T cell receptors. The later analysis used no new phenotypic data to find candidate immune exposures, relying instead on TCR beta sequences and their occurrence across donors. Donor age, sex, ethnicity and CMV serostatus were compiled together with the repertoire data. An earlier analysis of 500 to 750 of the donors applied high-throughput TCR beta sequencing to assess whether each TCR beta V gene segment acted as functional or pseudogenic. Because of strong linkage in the cohort, 5 or 6 DR-DQ haplotypes were treated as single units for association and clustering. The number of donors typed differed by locus, with roughly 620-630 for A, B, C, DRB1 and DQB1, over 500 for DQA1, 606 for DPA1, and some 440 for DPB1. Using immunosequencing, the study profiled T cell repertoires from 500 to 800 subjects and related those repertoires to cytomegalovirus serostatus. In a later genetic analysis, genome-wide SNP genotypes for about 65% of the roughly 670 donors were used, and that subset was treated as a discovery cohort. The study combined high-throughput TCR immunosequencing, statistical association of individual TCRs with disease status, and machine learning to predict cytomegalovirus infection status. On average, 235,054 unique TCR beta nucleotide sequences were sequenced per donor among several hundred genotyped donors of the cohort, with 15% to 20% of those sequences being non-productive. A separate validation cohort of some 130 different subjects was used in addition to the 666-subject first cohort. A later analysis re-examined previously published TCR beta repertoires from over 500 donors and added high-resolution HLA genotyping to investigate patterns of TCR occurrence. All discovery cohort repertoires had been generated using a single sequencing platform. Class I and class II HLA loci were covered by the typing at four-digit resolution. Here is what the overall study found, with its caveats: A later genetic analysis reported fewer N-insertions in productive TCRs among donors in an Asian-associated ancestry cluster than the 666-donor mean. A further reported finding was that TCR beta sequences accurately predicted the HLA-A and HLA-B alleles for most subjects in the first cohort. Seventeen rarely observed V segments, including chromosome 9 orphons, were excluded from the earlier analysis of some 590 of the donors because counts were too low. Some IMGT-functional V segments, including TRBV6-2 and TRBV6-3, could not be told apart with the 87-base-pair reads, so those segments were excluded. In vitro tests confirmed that a few of the cytomegalovirus-associated TCR beta chains recognize cytomegalovirus antigens. Most TCR sequences were seen in very few donors, while some public TCRs were found in many individuals. A later analysis found that HLA-associated TCR beta chains were more clonally expanded and had lower generation probabilities than equally common non-associated chains. Most CMV-associated TCR beta chains appeared to be HLA-restricted in a later analysis, and the HLA associations seemed to be driven largely by CMV exposure. In an earlier analysis of approximately 600 of the donors, most TCR beta V segments were observed in productive rearrangements about 87% or about 30% of the time, broadly matching IMGT annotations. A later analysis reported that several top co-occurrence clusters appeared linked to parvovirus B19, influenza, CMV and Epstein-Barr virus. The study gave a list of under 200 TCR beta chains associated with cytomegalovirus. This cohort had only TCR beta chains sequenced, and the lack of alpha or paired-chain data limited which features could be detected. The only immune exposure information available for the cohort was CMV serostatus. Specific HLA alleles were associated with over 15,000 TCR beta sequences at a false discovery rate of 0.05 in a later analysis. It was suggested by the authors that the approach could potentially be generalized to other disease states and immunological phenotypes. In both the original and validation cohorts, the classifier was reported to diagnose cytomegalovirus status with high specificity and sensitivity. Sequencing depth was assumed to be roughly uniform across donors in the presence/absence analyses, though that assumption may not hold. Correlated functional status among segregating V segments might be attributable to linkage disequilibrium, but an unknown experimental factor could not be ruled out. An association between a missense DCLRE1C variant and V-gene and J-gene trimming of TCR beta chains was found in a later genetic analysis and replicated in an independent cohort. Because HLA typing was unavailable for some donors at each locus, only the typed subset was used in association tests. When HLA alleles, especially DR and DQ, strongly co-occurred, TCR associations were difficult to assign to individual alleles. A cluster of highly shared sequence variants was judged likely to represent a technical artifact of the sequencing pipeline. In a later analysis, TCR association rates were found to vary across HLA loci, with the most associated TCRs seen for DRB1 alleles and the fewest for HLA-C alleles.

The table lists this clone with a few counts. This clone's antigen is unknown. No much larger clone exists at a distance of one base, and base qualities are not known. The method behind the library was the immunoSEQ multiplex PCR assay. For the multiplex PCR, a mixture combining 60 forward primers for TCR Vbeta segments and 13 reverse primers for TCR Jbeta segments was used. The CDR3 region of rearranged TCR beta genes was amplified from genomic DNA by a multiplex PCR assay. The amplified TCR beta libraries were sequenced on the Illumina HiSeq System as 87-base-pair reads. Per the original workflow: A later analysis tallied 80 million to 95 million unique TCR beta chains across the 640 or so repertoires, and around 10 million of those chains were shared by two or more donors. Raw reads were error-corrected and collapsed into unique sequences by a nearest-neighbor algorithm in which closely related sequences were merged to remove PCR and sequencing errors. CDR3 sequences were aligned to IMGT reference sequences to assign V, D and J gene segments. For a sequence to be retained, at least a six-nucleotide match to both a V gene segment and a J gene segment was required. A rearrangement counted as productive if the CDR3 had no stop codons and remained in frame with V and J, and every other rearrangement counted as non-productive. CDR3 was defined according to IMGT convention as the region running from the second conserved V-encoded cysteine to the conserved J-encoded phenylalanine. Sequences without an unambiguous match to a single V gene segment were excluded from the earlier analysis of approximately 600 of the donors. In an earlier analysis of about 590 of the donors, a V segment was called functional when productive rearrangements were above 56.7%, and segregating when the standard deviation between donors exceeded 5%. A statistical classification framework was built to diagnose cytomegalovirus status from the catalog of TCR beta chain sequences. In a later analysis, TCR nucleotide sequences were compared against IMGT/GENE-DB human TR gene sequences so that V and J genes could be assigned. A later analysis assigned CDR3 sequences and most-parsimonious VDJ recombination scenarios with the TCRdist pipeline. In a later analysis, each TCR beta chain was defined by its CDR3 amino acid sequence together with its V-gene family, and reads without a unique V-gene family were excluded. As a way to deal with suspected cross-contamination and a sequencing artifact, a later analysis dropped approximately 570 nucleotide sequences that were highly shared and had low generation probability. For each public chain, a later analysis derived a clonal expansion index from normalized ranks of inferred template counts within each repertoire. Generation probabilities in a later analysis came from a VDJ recombination model fitted to out-of-frame rearrangements, and those results were checked against IGoR. In a later analysis, TCR-TCR, TCR-HLA and TCR-CMV co-occurrence was scored with hypergeometric tests, and a repertoire-size bias correction was applied to TCR pairs. To estimate false discovery rates, a later analysis permuted the HLA or CMV assignments 20 times. In a later analysis, co-occurring TCRs were grouped using DBSCAN, and TCRdist sequence similarity was added for clustering within HLA-allele-positive subsets. Repertoires with fewer than 30,000 or more than 120,000 public chains, plus five repertoires with anomalous nucleotide sharing, were excluded from co-occurrence clustering. Imported from immuneACCESS, the table was reduced by TCRdb to in-frame sequences with V and J called. These copies leave out some clones; in studies compared against another copy, an unresolved V gene accounts for under half, and the cause of the remainder is not known. Clone size and the V and J calls come from that table; the DNA yielded D and trimming. The sample table records 220,000 or so clones; more than 65% of these occur just once. Clones ranked in the top ten supply 1.5% to 2% of the sample.

The cohort comprised 710 or so healthy bone marrow donors. At the time of sampling, every cohort member was nominally healthy, though immune exposures that went unrecorded were likely present. The donor was CMV seronegative and was included in the group of several hundred seronegative cohort members. Each donor provided a peripheral blood sample, and peripheral blood mononuclear cells were used for TCR beta sequencing. Genomic DNA extraction from the blood cell samples was performed with the Qiagen DNeasy Blood Extraction Kit. V drops 5 bases and J drops 5 bases, leaving 9 bases in between. There are 13 amino acids in the CDR3, from cysteine to phenylalanine inclusive. Of the read, only the CDR3 DNA is kept; its 39 bases are in frame from base 1. In the germline V gene (reference sequence), CDR1 corresponds to LNHDA and CDR2 to SQIVND.

The sample was PBMCs. This receptor was taken from a man aged 50 to 60 in good health and CMV-seronegative. The chain is made from TRBV19 and TRBJ2-2, with TRBD1 tentatively as D gene (6 bases match). The DNA sequence follows: TGTGCCAGTAGTGCAGGGGCGACCGGGGAGCTGTTTTTT. Translation gives CASSAGATGELFF.